Listed below are T cell receptor beta chains from one sample, sequenced in a study of Tregs in tolerant kidney transplant recipients. Here immunoSEQ multiplex PCR was the method, and the copy in TCRdb shows in-frame clones only, minus some. This table has about 50,000 clones, roughly 90% appearing once. Material: CD8+ T cells from blood (PBMCs), obtained 12 months after the transplant. The origin of the receptors is a human patient who received a combined kidney and bone marrow transplant. Certain T cells may be donor cells from the graft. Both conserved end residues are part of each CDR3. The D gene is left open where the match is weak. Size is omitted from some rows. Given values are once, few, many or a class for expanded clones.

length: 14; size: once; D: NA; J: TRBJ1-1; V: TRBV7-3; DNA: TGTGCCAGCAGCTTAAATGGGGGCAAGACTGAAGCTTTCTTT; CDR3: CASSLNGGKTEAFF
length: 12; size: NA; D: NA; J: TRBJ2-1; V: TRBV19; DNA: TGTGCCAGTAGTATGATAGGGGGAGAGCTGTTCTTC; CDR3: CASSMIGGELFF
length: 14; size: NA; D: TRBD2; J: TRBJ2-1; V: TRBV27; DNA: TGTGCCACCGTAGGACTAGCGGGCCCCAATGAGCAGTTCTTC; CDR3: CATVGLAGPNEQFF
length: 16; size: NA; D: TRBD1; J: TRBJ2-4; V: TRBV7-9; DNA: TGTGCCAGCAGCTTAGATGACAGGGGGTTCGGAAACATTCAGTACTTC; CDR3: CASSLDDRGFGNIQYF
length: 18; size: NA; D: NA; J: TRBJ2-2; V: TRBV9; DNA: TGTGCCAGCAGCAAAAGGTGGGGTCTAGCTGCGAACACCGGGGAGCTGTTTTTT; CDR3: CASSKRWGLAANTGELFF
length: 15; size: NA; D: TRBD1; J: TRBJ1-5; V: TRBV9; DNA: TGTGCCAGCAGCCTAGGGACAGGCGAAAATCAGCCCCAGCATTTT; CDR3: CASSLGTGENQPQHF
length: 15; size: NA; D: TRBD1; J: TRBJ2-7; V: TRBV7-2; DNA: TGTGCCAGCAGACCATCGACAGGGGGATTTTACGAGCAGTACTTC; CDR3: CASRPSTGGFYEQYF
length: 18; size: NA; D: TRBD2; J: TRBJ2-1; V: TRBV5-3; DNA: TGTGCCAGAAGCCCAAGGACTAGCGGGAGTGTTACGTACAATGAGCAGTTCTTC; CDR3: CARSPRTSGSVTYNEQFF
length: 15; size: once; D: TRBD2; J: TRBJ2-3; V: TRBV7-3; DNA: TGTGCCAGCAGCCGACTAGCGGGTTTCACAGATACGCAGTATTTT; CDR3: CASSRLAGFTDTQYF
length: 14; size: NA; D: NA; J: TRBJ2-2; V: TRBV11-2; DNA: TGTGCCAGCAGCCCAGGGGCGAAGTTCGGGGAGCTGTTTTTT; CDR3: CASSPGAKFGELFF
length: 15; size: NA; D: NA; J: TRBJ2-7; V: TRBV19; DNA: TGTGCCAGTAGGTACGGCGGGGGCGTCTCCTACGAGCAGTACTTC; CDR3: CASRYGGGVSYEQYF
length: 13; size: NA; D: NA; J: TRBJ2-1; V: TRBV7-3; DNA: TGTGCCAGCAGCTCCTCGCGGGACAATGAGCAGTTCTTC; CDR3: CASSSSRDNEQFF
length: 13; size: NA; D: NA; J: TRBJ1-1; V: TRBV4-1; DNA: TGCGCCAGCAGCCAACCCTTGAACACTGAAGCTTTCTTT; CDR3: CASSQPLNTEAFF
length: 16; size: NA; D: TRBD2; J: TRBJ2-3; V: TRBV9; DNA: TGTGCCAGCAGCGCAGATGAGCGGGGGGGCACAGATACGCAGTATTTT; CDR3: CASSADERGGTDTQYF
length: 17; size: NA; D: NA; J: TRBJ2-1; V: TRBV5-4; DNA: TGTGCCAGCAGCTTGGCAACTGTTAGAGTCTCCTACAATGAGCAGTTCTTC; CDR3: CASSLATVRVSYNEQFF
length: 14; size: NA; D: NA; J: TRBJ1-2; V: TRBV9; DNA: TGTGCCAGCAGAGCCAGTAAGGCGGGGTATGGCTACACCTTC; CDR3: CASRASKAGYGYTF
length: 19; size: NA; D: TRBD2; J: TRBJ2-2; V: TRBV15; DNA: TGTGCCACCAGCAGACCTTTCGGACTAGCGGGGGCCAACACCGGGGAGCTGTTTTTT; CDR3: CATSRPFGLAGANTGELFF
length: 19; size: NA; D: TRBD2; J: TRBJ2-1; V: TRBV13; DNA: TGTGCCAGCAGCTCTCCGGGACTAGCGGGAGGGTCCTCCTACAATGAGCAGTTCTTC; CDR3: CASSSPGLAGGSSYNEQFF
length: 14; size: NA; D: TRBD1; J: TRBJ2-2; V: TRBV29-1; DNA: TGCAGCGCCGTTGGACAGGGAAACACCGGGGAGCTGTTTTTT; CDR3: CSAVGQGNTGELFF
length: 16; size: NA; D: TRBD2; J: TRBJ2-3; V: TRBV9; DNA: TGTGCCAGCAGCTACCATAGCGGGGGGGGCACAGATACGCAGTATTTT; CDR3: CASSYHSGGGTDTQYF
length: 15; size: NA; D: NA; J: TRBJ1-1; V: TRBV5-6; DNA: TGTGCCAGCAGCTTTCGGGACACTGAGAACACTGAAGCTTTCTTT; CDR3: CASSFRDTENTEAFF
length: 13; size: NA; D: NA; J: TRBJ2-7; V: TRBV11-3; DNA: TGTGCCAGCAGCTCCAGAACCACCTACGAGCAGTACTTC; CDR3: CASSSRTTYEQYF
length: 16; size: NA; D: TRBD2; J: TRBJ2-7; V: TRBV29-1; DNA: TGCAGCGCCGCCCTGACTAGCGGGCTTGGGGTCTACGAGCAGTACTTC; CDR3: CSAALTSGLGVYEQYF
length: 16; size: once; D: TRBD1; J: TRBJ2-3; V: TRBV7-6; DNA: TGTGCCAGCAGCCCACACCCGGGACAGGGACCATGGGGGCAGTATTTT; CDR3: CASSPHPGQGPWGQYF
length: 15; size: NA; D: NA; J: TRBJ1-6; V: TRBV25-1; DNA: TGTGCCAGCAGTGAAAACAGTCGGGGTGGATCCCCCCTCCACTTT; CDR3: CASSENSRGGSPLHF
length: 12; size: once; D: TRBD2; J: TRBJ2-7; V: TRBV7-9; DNA: TGTGCCAGCCGGGACTACCCCTACGAGCAGTACTTC; CDR3: CASRDYPYEQYF
length: 14; size: NA; D: NA; J: TRBJ1-1; V: TRBV6-6; DNA: TGTGCCAGCAGTTACTCAGGGGCGAACACTGAAGCTTTCTTT; CDR3: CASSYSGANTEAFF
length: 14; size: NA; D: NA; J: TRBJ1-4; V: TRBV7-8; DNA: TGTGCCAGTCCCTGGGGGGGGGTGGTTGAAAAACTGTTTTTT; CDR3: CASPWGGVVEKLFF
length: 13; size: once; D: TRBD1; J: TRBJ2-7; V: TRBV6-1; DNA: TGTGCCAGCAGTTTGGACAGGGCCTACGAGCAGTACTTC; CDR3: CASSLDRAYEQYF
length: 15; size: NA; D: NA; J: TRBJ2-3; V: TRBV19; DNA: TGTGCCAGTAGTATTTTGGGCGGGGCCACAGATACGCAGTATTTT; CDR3: CASSILGGATDTQYF
length: 13; size: NA; D: TRBD2; J: TRBJ2-7; V: TRBV27; DNA: TGTGCCAGCGGAGAGGGAGGGTTCTACGAGCAGTACTTC; CDR3: CASGEGGFYEQYF
length: 13; size: NA; D: NA; J: TRBJ2-7; V: TRBV6-5; DNA: TGTGCCAGCAGTTACGAGCAGGGTAACGAGCAGTACTTC; CDR3: CASSYEQGNEQYF
length: 12; size: NA; D: NA; J: TRBJ2-7; V: TRBV5-6; DNA: TGTGCCAGCAGCTACTCCTCCTACGAGCAGTACTTC; CDR3: CASSYSSYEQYF
length: 16; size: NA; D: TRBD2; J: TRBJ2-5; V: TRBV13; DNA: TGTGCCAGCAGTCAGGGACTAGCGGGGCTTGAAGAGACCCAGTACTTC; CDR3: CASSQGLAGLEETQYF
length: 15; size: NA; D: TRBD2; J: TRBJ2-7; V: TRBV19; DNA: TGTGCCAGTAGTATAGTCCTAGCGGGAGTCTACGAGCAGTACTTC; CDR3: CASSIVLAGVYEQYF
length: 17; size: NA; D: NA; J: TRBJ2-7; V: TRBV7-9; DNA: TGTGCCAGCAGCTCAACCGCTGGGCCGAAGAGCTCCTACGAGCAGTACTTC; CDR3: CASSSTAGPKSSYEQYF
length: 15; size: NA; D: TRBD2; J: TRBJ2-5; V: TRBV2; DNA: TGTGCCAGCAGTGAGGGACTAGCGGTCCCAGAGACCCAGTACTTC; CDR3: CASSEGLAVPETQYF
length: 13; size: NA; D: NA; J: TRBJ2-1; V: TRBV9; DNA: TGTGCCAGCAGCGGCGGACACGCCACTGAGCAGTTCTTC; CDR3: CASSGGHATEQFF
length: 15; size: NA; D: NA; J: TRBJ1-2; V: TRBV15; DNA: TGTGCCACCAGCAGAGAGCCCGGGGACATTTATGGCTACACCTTC; CDR3: CATSREPGDIYGYTF
length: 15; size: once; D: NA; J: TRBJ1-4; V: TRBV7-6; DNA: TGTGCCAGCAGCCAGGGGCCGGGGGGCGTTGAAAAACTGTTTTTT; CDR3: CASSQGPGGVEKLFF
length: 15; size: once; D: TRBD1; J: TRBJ1-2; V: TRBV7-9; DNA: TGTGCCAGCAGTTCTCCGGGACAGGGGGCGTCCGGCTACACCTTC; CDR3: CASSSPGQGASGYTF
length: 21; size: NA; D: TRBD2; J: TRBJ2-1; V: TRBV23-1; DNA: TGCGCCAGCAGTCAATTGACCCCTGGACTAGCGGGGACTAGCTCCTACAATGAGCAGTTCTTC; CDR3: CASSQLTPGLAGTSSYNEQFF
length: 17; size: once; D: TRBD2; J: TRBJ2-1; V: TRBV11-3; DNA: TGTGCCAGCAGCCCCGGTGGGACTACGTTCTCCTACAATGAGCAGTTCTTC; CDR3: CASSPGGTTFSYNEQFF
length: 15; size: NA; D: NA; J: TRBJ2-4; V: TRBV18; DNA: TGTGCCAGCTCGCCCGAGGACAGCAACAAAAACATTCAGTACTTC; CDR3: CASSPEDSNKNIQYF
length: 18; size: NA; D: NA; J: TRBJ1-4; V: TRBV7-9; DNA: TGTGCCAGCAGCTTAGTCACAGAAGAAGCTTCAACTAATGAAAAACTGTTTTTT; CDR3: CASSLVTEEASTNEKLFF
length: 14; size: NA; D: NA; J: TRBJ2-7; V: TRBV27; DNA: TGTGCCAGCAGCCTCTTTAAGGGAGGAGCCGAGCAGTACTTC; CDR3: CASSLFKGGAEQYF
length: 14; size: NA; D: NA; J: TRBJ1-5; V: TRBV27; DNA: TGTGCCAGCAGTTATCAGGGAAGCAATCAGCCCCAGCATTTT; CDR3: CASSYQGSNQPQHF
length: 14; size: NA; D: TRBD1; J: TRBJ1-4; V: TRBV5-6; DNA: TGTGCCAGCAGCGGAGACAGGGACGATGAAAAACTGTTTTTT; CDR3: CASSGDRDDEKLFF
length: 16; size: NA; D: TRBD1; J: TRBJ1-3; V: TRBV6-5; DNA: TGTGCCAGCAGTTCCGGGACAGCCGGCTCTGGAAACACCATATATTTT; CDR3: CASSSGTAGSGNTIYF
length: 13; size: NA; D: TRBD2; J: TRBJ2-7; V: TRBV10-3; DNA: TGTGCCAGCGGGACTAGCGGGAGCTACGAGCAGTACTTC; CDR3: CASGTSGSYEQYF
length: 15; size: NA; D: TRBD2; J: TRBJ2-1; V: TRBV2; DNA: TGTGCCAGCAGGGGAACTAGCGGGGGGGCCAATGAGCAGTTCTTC; CDR3: CASRGTSGGANEQFF
length: 14; size: once; D: TRBD1; J: TRBJ1-6; V: TRBV5-4; DNA: TGTGCCAGCAGCCAGGGGGGATCGGTTTCCCCCCTCCACTTT; CDR3: CASSQGGSVSPLHF
length: 21; size: NA; D: NA; J: TRBJ2-2; V: TRBV4-2; DNA: TGTGCCAGCAGCCAAGTATCCTTTCGGCGGGACGGTCGTTTTGTATCCGGGGAGCTGTTTTTT; CDR3: CASSQVSFRRDGRFVSGELFF
length: 15; size: once; D: NA; J: TRBJ1-5; V: TRBV29-1; DNA: TGCAGCGTTGAAGCCTTGGTGGGGGCAGACCAGCCCCAGCATTTT; CDR3: CSVEALVGADQPQHF
length: 15; size: NA; D: TRBD2; J: TRBJ2-3; V: TRBV9; DNA: TGTGCCAGCAGCGTTTGGGGGGGATACACAGATACGCAGTATTTT; CDR3: CASSVWGGYTDTQYF